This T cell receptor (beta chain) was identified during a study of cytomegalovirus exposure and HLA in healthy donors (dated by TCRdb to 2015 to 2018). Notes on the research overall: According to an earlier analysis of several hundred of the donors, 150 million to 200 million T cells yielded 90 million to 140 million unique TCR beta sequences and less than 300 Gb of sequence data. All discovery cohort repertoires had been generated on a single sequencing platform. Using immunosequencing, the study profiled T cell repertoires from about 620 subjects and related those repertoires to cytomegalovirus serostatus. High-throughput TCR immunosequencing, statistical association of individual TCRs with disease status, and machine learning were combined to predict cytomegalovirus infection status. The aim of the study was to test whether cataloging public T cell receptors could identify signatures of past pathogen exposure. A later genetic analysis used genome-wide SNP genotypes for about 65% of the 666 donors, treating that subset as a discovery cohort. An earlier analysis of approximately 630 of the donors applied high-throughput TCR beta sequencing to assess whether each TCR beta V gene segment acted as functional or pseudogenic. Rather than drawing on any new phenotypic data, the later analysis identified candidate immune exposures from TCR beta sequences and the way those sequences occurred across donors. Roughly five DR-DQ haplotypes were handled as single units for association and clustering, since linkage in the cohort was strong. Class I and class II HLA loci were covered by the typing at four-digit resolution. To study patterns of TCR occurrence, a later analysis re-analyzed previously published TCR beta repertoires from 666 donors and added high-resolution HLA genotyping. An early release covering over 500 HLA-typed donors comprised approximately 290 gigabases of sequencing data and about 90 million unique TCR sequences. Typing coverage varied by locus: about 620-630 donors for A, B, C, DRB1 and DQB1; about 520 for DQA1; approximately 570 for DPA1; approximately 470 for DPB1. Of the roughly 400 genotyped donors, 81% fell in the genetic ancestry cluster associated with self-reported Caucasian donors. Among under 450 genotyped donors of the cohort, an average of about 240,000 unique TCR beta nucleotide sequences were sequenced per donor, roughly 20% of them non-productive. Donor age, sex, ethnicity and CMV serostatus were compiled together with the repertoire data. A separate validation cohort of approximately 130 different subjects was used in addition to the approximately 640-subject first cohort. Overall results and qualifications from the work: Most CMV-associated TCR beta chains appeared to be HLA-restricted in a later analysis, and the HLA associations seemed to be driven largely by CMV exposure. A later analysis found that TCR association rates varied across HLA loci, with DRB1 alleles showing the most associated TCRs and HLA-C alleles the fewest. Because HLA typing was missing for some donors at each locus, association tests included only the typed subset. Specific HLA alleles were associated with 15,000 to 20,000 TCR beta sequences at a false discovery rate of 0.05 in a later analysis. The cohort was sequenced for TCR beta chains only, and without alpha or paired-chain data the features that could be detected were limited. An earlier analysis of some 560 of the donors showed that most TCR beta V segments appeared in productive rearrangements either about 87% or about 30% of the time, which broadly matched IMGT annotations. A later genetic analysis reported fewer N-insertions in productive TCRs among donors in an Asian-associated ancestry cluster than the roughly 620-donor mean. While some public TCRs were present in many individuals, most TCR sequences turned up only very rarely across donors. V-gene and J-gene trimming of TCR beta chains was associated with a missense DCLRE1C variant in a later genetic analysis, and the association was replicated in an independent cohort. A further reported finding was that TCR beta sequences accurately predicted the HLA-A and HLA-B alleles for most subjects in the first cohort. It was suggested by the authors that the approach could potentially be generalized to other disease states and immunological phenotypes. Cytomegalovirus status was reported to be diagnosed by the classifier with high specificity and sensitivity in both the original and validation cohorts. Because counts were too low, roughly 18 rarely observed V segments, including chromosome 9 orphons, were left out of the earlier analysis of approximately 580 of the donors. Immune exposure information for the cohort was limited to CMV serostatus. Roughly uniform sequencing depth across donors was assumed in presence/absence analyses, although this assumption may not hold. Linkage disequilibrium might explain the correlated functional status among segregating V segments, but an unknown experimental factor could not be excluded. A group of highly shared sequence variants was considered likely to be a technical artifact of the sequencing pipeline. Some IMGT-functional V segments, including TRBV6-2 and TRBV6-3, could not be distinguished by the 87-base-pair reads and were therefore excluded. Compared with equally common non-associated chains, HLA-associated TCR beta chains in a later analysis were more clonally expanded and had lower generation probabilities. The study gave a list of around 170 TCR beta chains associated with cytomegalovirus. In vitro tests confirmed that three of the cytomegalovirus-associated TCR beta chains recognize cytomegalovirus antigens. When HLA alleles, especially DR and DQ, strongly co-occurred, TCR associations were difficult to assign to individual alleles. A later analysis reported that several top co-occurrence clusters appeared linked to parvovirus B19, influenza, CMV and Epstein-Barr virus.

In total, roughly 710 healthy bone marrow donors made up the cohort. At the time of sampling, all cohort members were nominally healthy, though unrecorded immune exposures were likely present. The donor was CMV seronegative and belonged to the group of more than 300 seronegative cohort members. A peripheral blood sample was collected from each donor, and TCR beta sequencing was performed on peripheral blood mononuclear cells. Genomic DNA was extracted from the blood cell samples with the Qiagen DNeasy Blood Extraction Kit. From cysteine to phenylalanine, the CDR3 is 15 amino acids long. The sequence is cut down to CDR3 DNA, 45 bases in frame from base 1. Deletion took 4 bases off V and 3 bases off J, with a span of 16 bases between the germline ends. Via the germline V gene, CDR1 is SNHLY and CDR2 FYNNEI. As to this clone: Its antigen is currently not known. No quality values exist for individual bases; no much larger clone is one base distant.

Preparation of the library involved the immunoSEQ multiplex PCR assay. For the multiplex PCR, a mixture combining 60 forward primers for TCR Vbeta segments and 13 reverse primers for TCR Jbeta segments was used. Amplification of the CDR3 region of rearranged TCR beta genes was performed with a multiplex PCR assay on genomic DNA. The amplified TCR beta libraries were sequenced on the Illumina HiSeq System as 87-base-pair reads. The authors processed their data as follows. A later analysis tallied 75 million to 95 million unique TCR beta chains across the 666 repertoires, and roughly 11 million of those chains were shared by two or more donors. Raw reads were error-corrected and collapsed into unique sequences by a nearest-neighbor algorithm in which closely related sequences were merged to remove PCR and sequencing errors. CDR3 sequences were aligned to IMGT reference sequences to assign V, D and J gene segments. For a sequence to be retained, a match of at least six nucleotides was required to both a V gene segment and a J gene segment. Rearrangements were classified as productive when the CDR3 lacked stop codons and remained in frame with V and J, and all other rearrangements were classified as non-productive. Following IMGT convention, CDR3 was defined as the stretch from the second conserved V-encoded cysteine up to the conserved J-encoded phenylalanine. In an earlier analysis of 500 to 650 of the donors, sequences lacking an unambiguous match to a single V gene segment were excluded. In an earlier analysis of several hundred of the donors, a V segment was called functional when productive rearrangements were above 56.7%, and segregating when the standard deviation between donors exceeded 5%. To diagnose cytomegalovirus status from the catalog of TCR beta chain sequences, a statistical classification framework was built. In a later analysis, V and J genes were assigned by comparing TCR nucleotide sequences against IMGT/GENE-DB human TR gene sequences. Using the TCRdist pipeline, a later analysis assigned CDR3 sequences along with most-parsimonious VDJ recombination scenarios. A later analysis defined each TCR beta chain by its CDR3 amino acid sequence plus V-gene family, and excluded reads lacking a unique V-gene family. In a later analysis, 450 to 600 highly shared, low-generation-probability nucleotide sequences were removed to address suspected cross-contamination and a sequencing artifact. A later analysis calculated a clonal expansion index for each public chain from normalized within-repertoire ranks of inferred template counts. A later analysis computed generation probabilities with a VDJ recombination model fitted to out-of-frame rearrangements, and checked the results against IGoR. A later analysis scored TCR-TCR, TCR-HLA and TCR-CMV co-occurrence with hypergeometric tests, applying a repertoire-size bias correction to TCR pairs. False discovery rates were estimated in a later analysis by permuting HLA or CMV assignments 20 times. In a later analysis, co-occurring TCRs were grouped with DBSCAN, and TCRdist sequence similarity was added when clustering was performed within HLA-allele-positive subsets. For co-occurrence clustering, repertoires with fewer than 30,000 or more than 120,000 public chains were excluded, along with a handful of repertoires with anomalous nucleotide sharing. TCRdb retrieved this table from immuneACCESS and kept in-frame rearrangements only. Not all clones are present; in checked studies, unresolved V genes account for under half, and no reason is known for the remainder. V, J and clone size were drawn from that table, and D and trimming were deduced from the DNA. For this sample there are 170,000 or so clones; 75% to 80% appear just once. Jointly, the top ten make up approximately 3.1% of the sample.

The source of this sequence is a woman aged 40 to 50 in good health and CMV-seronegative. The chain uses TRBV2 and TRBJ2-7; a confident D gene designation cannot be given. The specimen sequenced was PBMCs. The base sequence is TGTGCCAGCAGTGTATGGGTGGGCCCTGACTACGAGCAGTACTTC. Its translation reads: CASSVWVGPDYEQYF.